Given below is one T cell receptor (beta chain) in context. V lost 2 bases, J lost 4 bases, and 9 bases stayed unmatched. CDR1 and CDR2 (germline): SGHTA, FQGTGA. The CDR3 extends over 16 amino acids. The data were taken from a study of cytomegalovirus exposure and HLA in healthy donors. Amplification used 60 Vbeta primers and 13 Jbeta primers. Sequenced by immunoSEQ multiplex PCR; TCRdb stores in-frame clones only, minus some. The profile shows approximately 190,000 clones, around 86% of them singletons. The TCR was taken from a woman in her late teens or twenties in good health and CMV-seronegative. Sequenced: PBMCs. The chain couples TRBV7-3 to TRBJ2-5; 8 bases agree with TRBD1. CDR3 sequence: CASSLGDRGAGETQYF. DNA for the CDR3: TGTGCCAGCAGCTTAGGAGACAGGGGCGCGGGAGAGACCCAGTACTTC.